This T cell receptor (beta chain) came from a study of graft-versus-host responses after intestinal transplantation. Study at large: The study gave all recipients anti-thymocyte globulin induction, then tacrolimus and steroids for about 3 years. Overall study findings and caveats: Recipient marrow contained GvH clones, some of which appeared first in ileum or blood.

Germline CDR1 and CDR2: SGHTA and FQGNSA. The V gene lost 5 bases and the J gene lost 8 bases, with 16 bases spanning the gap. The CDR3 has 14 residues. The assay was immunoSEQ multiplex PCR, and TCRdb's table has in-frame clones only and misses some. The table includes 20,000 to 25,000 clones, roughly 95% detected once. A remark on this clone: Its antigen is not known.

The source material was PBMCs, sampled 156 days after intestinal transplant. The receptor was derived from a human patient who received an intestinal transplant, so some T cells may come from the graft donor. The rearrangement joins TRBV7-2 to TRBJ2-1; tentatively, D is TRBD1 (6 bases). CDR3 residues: CASSGDKYLDEQFF. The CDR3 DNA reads TGTGCCAGCAGCGGGGACAAGTACCTCGATGAGCAGTTCTTC.